This entry features one T cell receptor (beta chain) sequence. Its antigen is as yet unknown. Produced via immunoSEQ multiplex PCR; TCRdb's table is partial and in-frame only. The sample lists 40,000 to 55,000 clones, around 89% seen once, with more than 3% in the top ten. The germline V gene has CDR1 MNHNS and CDR2 SASEGT. The CDR3 has 13 amino acids. V was trimmed by 2 bases and J by 7 bases, leaving 11 bases between them. This specimen comes from a study of neoadjuvant nivolumab and ipilimumab in lung cancer. Overall study findings and caveats: Blood richness before therapy tracked richness in tumors resected after neoadjuvant therapy.

Specimen: blood, collected before neoadjuvant nivolumab, alone or with ipilimumab. The genes are TRBV6-1 and TRBJ1-2; TRBD1 might be the D (5 bases). This TCR was sampled from an adult with non-small cell lung cancer. Some clones in this sample may be carry-over from other donors' samples. This chain's CDR3 is CASSEFRGGGYTF. Written as DNA, the CDR3 is TGTGCCAGCAGTGAATTTAGGGGCGGTGGCTACACCTTC.